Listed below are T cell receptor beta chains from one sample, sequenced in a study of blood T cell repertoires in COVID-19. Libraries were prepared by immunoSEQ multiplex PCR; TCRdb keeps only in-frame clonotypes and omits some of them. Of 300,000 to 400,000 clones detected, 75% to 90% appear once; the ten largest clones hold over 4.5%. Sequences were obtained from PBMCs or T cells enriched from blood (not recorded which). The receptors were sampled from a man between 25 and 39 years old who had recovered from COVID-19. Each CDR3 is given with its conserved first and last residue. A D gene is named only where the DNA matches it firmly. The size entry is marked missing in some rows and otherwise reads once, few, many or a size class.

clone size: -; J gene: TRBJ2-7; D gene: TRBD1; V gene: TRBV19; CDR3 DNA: TGTGCCAGTAGTGCCGGGACAGGCGAACTCTACGAGCAGTACTTC; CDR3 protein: CASSAGTGELYEQYF
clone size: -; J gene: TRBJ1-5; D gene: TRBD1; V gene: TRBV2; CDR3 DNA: TGTGCCAGCAGTGCACAGGGGAGGAATCAGCCCCAGCATTTT; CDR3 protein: CASSAQGRNQPQHF
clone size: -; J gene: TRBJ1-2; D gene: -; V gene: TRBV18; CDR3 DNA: TGTGCCAGCTCACCGAACCGGCGGGAGGAGGCAGGGCTTGGCTACACCTTC; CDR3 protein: CASSPNRREEAGLGYTF
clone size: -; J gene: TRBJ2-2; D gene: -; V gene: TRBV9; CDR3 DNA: TGTGCCAGCAGCGTAGCTTTTCGGGGTAACACCGGGGAGCTGTTTTTT; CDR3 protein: CASSVAFRGNTGELFF
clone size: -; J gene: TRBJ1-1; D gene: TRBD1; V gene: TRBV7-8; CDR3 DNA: TGTGCCAGCAGCTTACAGGGGGCCGGTGAAGCTTTCTTT; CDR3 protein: CASSLQGAGEAFF
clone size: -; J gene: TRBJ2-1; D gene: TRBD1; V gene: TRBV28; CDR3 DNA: TGTGCCAGCAGTTTTGTAGGGGGCTCCCGTAGGAATGAGCAGTTCTTC; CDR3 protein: CASSFVGGSRRNEQFF
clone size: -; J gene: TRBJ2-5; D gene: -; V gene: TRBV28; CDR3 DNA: TGTGCCAGCAGTGAAAGAGGGCTAAATAGAGAGACCCAGTACTTC; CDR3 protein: CASSERGLNRETQYF
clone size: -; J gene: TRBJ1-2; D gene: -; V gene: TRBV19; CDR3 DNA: TGTGCCAGTAGTCGCGCGATAGTCTATGGCTACACCTTC; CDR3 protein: CASSRAIVYGYTF
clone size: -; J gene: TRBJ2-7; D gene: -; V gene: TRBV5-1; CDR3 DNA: TGCGCCAGCAGCTTGGAGGCAGGGCGGTCCTACGAGCAGTACTTC; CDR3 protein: CASSLEAGRSYEQYF
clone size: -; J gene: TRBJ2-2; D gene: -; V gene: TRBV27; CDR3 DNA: TGTGCCAGCAGTTTACTCGGCGGATACAACACCGGGGAGCTGTTTTTT; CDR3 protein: CASSLLGGYNTGELFF
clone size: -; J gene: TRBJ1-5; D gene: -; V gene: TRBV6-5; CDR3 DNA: TGTGCCAGCAGGAGGGATTTGGATCAGCCCCAGCATTTT; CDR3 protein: CASRRDLDQPQHF
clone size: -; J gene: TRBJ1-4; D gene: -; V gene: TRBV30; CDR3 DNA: TGTGCCTGGAGTGTACGGGATGAAAAACTGTTTTTT; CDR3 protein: CAWSVRDEKLFF
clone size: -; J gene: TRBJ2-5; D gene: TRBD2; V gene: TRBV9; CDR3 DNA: TGTGCCAGCAGCAATGGACTAGCGGGGTTAGAGACCCAGTACTTC; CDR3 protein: CASSNGLAGLETQYF
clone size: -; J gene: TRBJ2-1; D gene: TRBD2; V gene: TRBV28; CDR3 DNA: TGTGCCAGCAGTTCAAGTTTAGCGGGGGGGCATGGTGGTGAGCAGTTCTTC; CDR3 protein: CASSSSLAGGHGGEQFF
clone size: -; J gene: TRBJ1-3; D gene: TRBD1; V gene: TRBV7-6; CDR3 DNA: TGTGCCAGCAGCTTGGGGACAGGGGTATCAAACACCATATATTTT; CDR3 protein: CASSLGTGVSNTIYF
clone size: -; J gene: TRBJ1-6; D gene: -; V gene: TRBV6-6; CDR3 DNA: TGTGCCAGCAGTGCTACAGGCATTTCACCCCTCCACTTT; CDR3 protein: CASSATGISPLHF
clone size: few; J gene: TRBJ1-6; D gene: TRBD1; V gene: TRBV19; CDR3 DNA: TGTGCCAGTAGACCGGGACAGCAAACCTATAATTCACCCCTCCACTTT; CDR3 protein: CASRPGQQTYNSPLHF
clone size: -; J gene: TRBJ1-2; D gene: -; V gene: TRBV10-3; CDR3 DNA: TGTGCCATCAGCCGACAGGAAAACTATGGCTACACCTTC; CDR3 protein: CAISRQENYGYTF
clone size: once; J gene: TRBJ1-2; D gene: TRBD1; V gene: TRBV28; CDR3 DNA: TGTGCCAGCAGCCTCGACAGGGACTATGGCTACACCTTC; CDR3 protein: CASSLDRDYGYTF
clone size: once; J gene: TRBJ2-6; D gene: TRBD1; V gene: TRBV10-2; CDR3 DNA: TGCGCCAGCAGTAGGACAGGGGCGATGACTGGGGCCAACGTCCTGACTTTC; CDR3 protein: CASSRTGAMTGANVLTF
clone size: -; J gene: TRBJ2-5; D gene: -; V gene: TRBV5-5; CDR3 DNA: TGTGCCAGCAGCTTGGTAGACTGGGCCCCAGGGGAGACCCAGTACTTC; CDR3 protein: CASSLVDWAPGETQYF
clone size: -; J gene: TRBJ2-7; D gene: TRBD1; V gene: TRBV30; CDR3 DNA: TGTGCCTGGAGCGCAGAAACCGCGACAGGGCTGTTCAGACGTTCCTACGAGCAGTACTTC; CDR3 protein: CAWSAETATGLFRRSYEQYF
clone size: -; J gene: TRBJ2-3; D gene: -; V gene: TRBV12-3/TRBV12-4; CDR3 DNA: TGTGCCAGCAGTTTAGTGTCGACAGATACGCAGTATTTT; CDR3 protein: CASSLVSTDTQYF
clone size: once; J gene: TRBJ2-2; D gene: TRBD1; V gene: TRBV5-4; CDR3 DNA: TGTGCCAGCAGCACGGGGGACAGGGCGGAGGCCGGGGAGCTGTTTTTT; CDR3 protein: CASSTGDRAEAGELFF
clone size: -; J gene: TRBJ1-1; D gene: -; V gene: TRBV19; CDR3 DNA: TGTGCCAGTAGTATAGGGCACCAGAACACTGAAGCTTTCTTT; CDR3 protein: CASSIGHQNTEAFF
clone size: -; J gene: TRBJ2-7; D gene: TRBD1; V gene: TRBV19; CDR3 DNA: TGTGCCAGTAGTATAGACGCCGGGACAGGGTCCTACGAGCAGTACTTC; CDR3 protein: CASSIDAGTGSYEQYF
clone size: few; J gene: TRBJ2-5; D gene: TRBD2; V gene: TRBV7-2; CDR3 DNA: TGTGCCAGCAGCCCGCCCCCCGGGACTAGCGGAATCCAAGAGACCCAGTACTTC; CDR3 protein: CASSPPPGTSGIQETQYF
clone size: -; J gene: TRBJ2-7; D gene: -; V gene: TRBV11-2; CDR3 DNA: TGTGCCAGCAGCTTAGTTTCGGGGGAGAGCTACGAGCAGTACTTC; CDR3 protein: CASSLVSGESYEQYF
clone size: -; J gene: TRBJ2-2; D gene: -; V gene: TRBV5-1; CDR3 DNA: TGCGCCAGCAGCTTGGGAAATCGAGACACCGGGGAGCTGTTTTTT; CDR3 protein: CASSLGNRDTGELFF
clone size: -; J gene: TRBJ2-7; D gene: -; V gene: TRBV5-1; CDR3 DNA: TGCGCCAGCAGCTTGGGACTGAACTACGAGCAGTACTTC; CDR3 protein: CASSLGLNYEQYF
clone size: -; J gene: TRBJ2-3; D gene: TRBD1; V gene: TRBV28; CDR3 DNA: TGTGCCAGCAGTCACAGGGGATATACGCAGTATTTT; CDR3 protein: CASSHRGYTQYF
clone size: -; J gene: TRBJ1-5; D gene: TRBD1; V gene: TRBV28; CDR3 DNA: TGTGCCAGCAGTTTGGGACAGGGCGATTATCAGCCCCAGCATTTT; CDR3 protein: CASSLGQGDYQPQHF
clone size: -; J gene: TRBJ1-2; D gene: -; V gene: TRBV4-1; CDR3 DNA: TGCGCCAGCAGCCAAGGACAATTCAATGTCTATGGCTACACCTTC; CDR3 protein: CASSQGQFNVYGYTF
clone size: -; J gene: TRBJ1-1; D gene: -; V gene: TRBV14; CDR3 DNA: TGTGCCAGCAGCCAAGATTGGGGGGTCATGAACACTGAAGCTTTCTTT; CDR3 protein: CASSQDWGVMNTEAFF
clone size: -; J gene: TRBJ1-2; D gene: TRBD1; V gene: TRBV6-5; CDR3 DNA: TGTGCCAGCAGTCCCGCTCGGGACAGCTCCTATGGCTACACCTTC; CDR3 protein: CASSPARDSSYGYTF
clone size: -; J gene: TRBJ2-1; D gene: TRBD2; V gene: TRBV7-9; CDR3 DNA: TGTGCCAGCAGCTTAGTCCTAGCGGGGGAGGGCCGCAATGAGCAGTTCTTC; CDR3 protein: CASSLVLAGEGRNEQFF
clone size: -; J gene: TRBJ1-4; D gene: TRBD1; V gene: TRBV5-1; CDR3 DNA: TGCGCCAGCAGCAGATGGACAGGGGATGAAAAACTGTTTTTT; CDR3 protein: CASSRWTGDEKLFF
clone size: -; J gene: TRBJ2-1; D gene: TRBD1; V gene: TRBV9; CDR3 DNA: TGTGCCAGCAGCGCCGGGACAGCGGCACTGAATGAGCAGTTCTTC; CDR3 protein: CASSAGTAALNEQFF
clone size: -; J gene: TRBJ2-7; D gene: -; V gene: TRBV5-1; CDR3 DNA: TGCGCCAGCAGCTTTTCGAGGGATTACGAGCAGTACTTC; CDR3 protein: CASSFSRDYEQYF
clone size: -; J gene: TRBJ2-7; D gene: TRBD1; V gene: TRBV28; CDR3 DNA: TGTGCCAGCACCCCGAGAGCGGACAGGTCCTCCTACGAGCAGTACTTC; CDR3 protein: CASTPRADRSSYEQYF
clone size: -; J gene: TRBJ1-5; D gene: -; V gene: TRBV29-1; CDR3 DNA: TGCAGCGTTGTGCCCAGGGCCAACAATCAGCCCCAGCATTTT; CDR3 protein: CSVVPRANNQPQHF
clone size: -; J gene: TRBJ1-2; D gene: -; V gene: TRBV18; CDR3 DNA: TGTGCCAGCTCACCACCGGCAGGGAGGGCGGTTGGCTACACCTTC; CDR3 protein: CASSPPAGRAVGYTF
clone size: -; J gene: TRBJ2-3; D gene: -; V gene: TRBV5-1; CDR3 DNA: TGCGCCAGCAGCCGGCCGGGTCCCAGCACAGATACGCAGTATTTT; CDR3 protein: CASSRPGPSTDTQYF
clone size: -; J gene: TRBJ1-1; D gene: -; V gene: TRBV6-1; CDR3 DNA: TGTGCCAGCAGTGAACAGGTTATGAACACTGAAGCTTTCTTT; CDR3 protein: CASSEQVMNTEAFF
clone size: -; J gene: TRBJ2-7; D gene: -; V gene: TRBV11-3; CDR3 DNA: TGTGCCAGCAGCCTCAAATCAGGATACGAGCAGTACTTC; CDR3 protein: CASSLKSGYEQYF
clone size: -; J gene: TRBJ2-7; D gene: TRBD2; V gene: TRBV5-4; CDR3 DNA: TGTGCCAGCAGCTCGGGACTATCCTACGAGCAGTACTTC; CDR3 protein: CASSSGLSYEQYF
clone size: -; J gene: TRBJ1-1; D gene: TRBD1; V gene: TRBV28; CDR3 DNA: TGTGCCAGCAGTTTGTCTGGGACAGGGGGAGGACCTGAAGCTTTCTTT; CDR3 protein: CASSLSGTGGGPEAFF
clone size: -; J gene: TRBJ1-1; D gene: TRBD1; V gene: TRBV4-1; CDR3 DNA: TGCGCCAGCAGCCTTGTCGGACAGGGGAACACTGAAGCTTTCTTT; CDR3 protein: CASSLVGQGNTEAFF
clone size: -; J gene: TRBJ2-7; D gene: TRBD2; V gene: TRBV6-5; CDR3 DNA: TGTGCCAGCCGGGGGGGGGACTCCTACGAGCAGTACTTC; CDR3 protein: CASRGGDSYEQYF
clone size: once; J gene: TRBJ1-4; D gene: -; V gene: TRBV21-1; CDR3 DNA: TGTGCCAGCAGCAACCGGGACAGGGAAGGGCTACGGGAAAAACTGTTTTTT; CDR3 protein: CASSNRDREGLREKLFF